This T cell receptor (beta chain) is drawn from a study of beta chain features in type 1 diabetes. Trimming cost V 2 bases and J 5 bases, with 12 bases left between them. The CDR3 totals 14 residues. Germline V gives CDR1 SGHTA, CDR2 FQGNSA. Study-wide points: All four CD4+ subsets from Type 1 diabetes patients carried moderately but significantly shorter TCRB CDR3s.

Sequencing targeted expressed TCRB transcripts, as all isolated RNA had been reverse transcribed. Assay: immunoSEQ multiplex PCR; the TCRdb copy retains only in-frame clones and omits some. The table includes 200,000 to 300,000 clones, roughly 21% detected once. This clone appeared a few times. Its antigen is not known. This chain links TRBV7-2 with TRBJ2-5, with D perhaps TRBD2 (7 bases). The sequenced sample consisted of naive CD4+ T cells from blood. This clonotype originated in a woman aged 40 to 50 with type 1 diabetes. The CDR3 loop is CASSLRGARETQYF. The CDR3 coding sequence is TGTGCCAGCAGCTTACGGGGGGCTAGGGAGACCCAGTACTTC.